This TCR beta chain was recorded in a study of cytomegalovirus exposure and HLA in healthy donors. Study-wide results and caveats: Some segments of the V type, notably TRBV6-2 and TRBV6-3, were excluded as indistinguishable. The investigators catalogued 180 or so TCR beta chains as cytomegalovirus-associated. A later analysis showed TCR association rates differing by HLA locus, peaking at DRB1 and lowest at HLA-C.

This CDR3 is 15 amino acids long. As for this clone: Its specificity is not known.

Healthy people donating bone marrow made up the donors. PCR primers comprised 60 Vbeta and 13 Jbeta primers. TCRdb's copy holds only in-frame clones and misses some; the assay was immunoSEQ multiplex PCR. In the table there are about 110,000 clones, roughly 77% of which are singletons. Sequenced sample: PBMCs. This TCR came from a man aged 35-49 years in good health and CMV-seronegative. The chain employs TRBV12-2 and TRBJ2-7; the table names TRBD2, a call not compared with the DNA. TRBV12-2 is noted as a pseudogene. CDR3 residues: CASRPKRGTSYEQYF. The CDR3 DNA is TGTGCAAGTCGCCCGAAGCGGGGGACCTCCTACGAGCAGTACTTC.